This T cell receptor (beta chain) is drawn from a study of T-cell memory formation after mild COVID-19. MiXCR, run by TCRdb on the 5' RACE reads, gives a single entry per CDR3 protein. The sample lists 540,000 or so distinct CDR3 sequences, about 20% occurring once. CDR3 length: 14 amino acids. The V end was cut by 0 bases, the J end by 12 bases, with 16 bases between. Germline V gene data show CDR1 as SGDLS and CDR2 as YYNGEE. What was sequenced was PBMCs or a T cell subset sorted from them (not recorded which). The clonotype originates from an adult woman who had mild COVID-19 (a few samples of this study predate the infection). Cell type and time point are not known. The rearrangement uses TRBV9 and TRBJ2-1, with D unclear. CDR3 nucleotide sequence: TGTGCCAGCAGCGTAGGAGGAGACCCCATGGGGCAGTTCTTC. Protein sequence: CASSVGGDPMGQFF.